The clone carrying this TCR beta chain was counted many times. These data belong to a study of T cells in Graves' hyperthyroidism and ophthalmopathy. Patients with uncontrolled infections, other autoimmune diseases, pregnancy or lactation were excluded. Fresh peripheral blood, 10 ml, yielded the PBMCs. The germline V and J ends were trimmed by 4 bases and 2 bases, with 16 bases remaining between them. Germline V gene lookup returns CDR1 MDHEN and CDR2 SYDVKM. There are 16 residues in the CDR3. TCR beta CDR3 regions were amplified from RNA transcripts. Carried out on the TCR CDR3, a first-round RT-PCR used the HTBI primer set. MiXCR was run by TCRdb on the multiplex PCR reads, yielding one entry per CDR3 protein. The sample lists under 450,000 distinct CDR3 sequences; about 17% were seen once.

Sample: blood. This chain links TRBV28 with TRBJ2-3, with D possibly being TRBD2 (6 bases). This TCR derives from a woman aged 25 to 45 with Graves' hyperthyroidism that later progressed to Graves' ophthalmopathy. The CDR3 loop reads CASSSRTSLVTDTQYF. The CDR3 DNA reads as TGTGCCAGCAGTTCCCGTACTAGCTTGGTCACAGATACGCAGTATTTT.